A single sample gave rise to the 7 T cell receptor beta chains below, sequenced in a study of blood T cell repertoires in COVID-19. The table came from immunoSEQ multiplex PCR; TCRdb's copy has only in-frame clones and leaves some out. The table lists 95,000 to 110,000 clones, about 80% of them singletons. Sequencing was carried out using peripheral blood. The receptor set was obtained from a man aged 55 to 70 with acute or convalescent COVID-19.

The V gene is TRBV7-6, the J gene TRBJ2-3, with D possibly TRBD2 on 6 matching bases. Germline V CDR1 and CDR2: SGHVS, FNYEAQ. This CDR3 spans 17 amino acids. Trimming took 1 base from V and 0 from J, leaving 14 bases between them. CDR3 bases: TGTGCCAGCAGCTTAGGAGTCGGGGGTGGAAGCACAGATACGCAGTATTTT. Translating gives CASSLGVGGGSTDTQYF.

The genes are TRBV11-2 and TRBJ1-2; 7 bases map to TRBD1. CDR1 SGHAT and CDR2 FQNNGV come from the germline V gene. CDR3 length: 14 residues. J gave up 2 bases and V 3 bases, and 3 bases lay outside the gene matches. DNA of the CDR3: TGTGCCAGCAGCTTTTGGGACAGCAACTATGGCTACACCTTC. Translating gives CASSFWDSNYGYTF.

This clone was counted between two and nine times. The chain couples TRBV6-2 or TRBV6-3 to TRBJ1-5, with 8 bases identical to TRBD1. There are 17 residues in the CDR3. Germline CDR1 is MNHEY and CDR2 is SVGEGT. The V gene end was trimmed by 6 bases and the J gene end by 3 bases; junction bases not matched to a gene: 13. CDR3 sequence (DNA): TGTGCCAGCAGCCGAGGACAGGGACCTGCCTTCAATCAGCCCCAGCATTTT. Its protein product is CASSRGQGPAFNQPQHF.

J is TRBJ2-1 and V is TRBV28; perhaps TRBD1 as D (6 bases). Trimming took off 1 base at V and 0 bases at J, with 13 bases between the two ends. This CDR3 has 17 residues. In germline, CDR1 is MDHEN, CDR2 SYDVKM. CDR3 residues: CASSLFQGPSSYNEQFF. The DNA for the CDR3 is TGTGCCAGCAGTTTATTTCAGGGGCCGAGCTCCTACAATGAGCAGTTCTTC.

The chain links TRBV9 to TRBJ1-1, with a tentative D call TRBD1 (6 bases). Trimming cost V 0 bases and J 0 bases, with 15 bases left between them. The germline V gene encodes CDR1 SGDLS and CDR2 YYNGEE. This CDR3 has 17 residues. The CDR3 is CASSVVSRGQMNTEAFF. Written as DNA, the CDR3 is TGTGCCAGCAGCGTAGTTTCTCGTGGACAGATGAACACTGAAGCTTTCTTT.

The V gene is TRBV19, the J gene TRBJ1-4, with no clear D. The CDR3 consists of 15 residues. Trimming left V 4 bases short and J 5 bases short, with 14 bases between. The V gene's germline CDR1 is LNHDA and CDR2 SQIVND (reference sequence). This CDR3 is CASSTPGFSNEKLFF. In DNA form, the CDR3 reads TGTGCCAGTAGTACCCCGGGGTTCTCAAATGAAAAACTGTTTTTT.

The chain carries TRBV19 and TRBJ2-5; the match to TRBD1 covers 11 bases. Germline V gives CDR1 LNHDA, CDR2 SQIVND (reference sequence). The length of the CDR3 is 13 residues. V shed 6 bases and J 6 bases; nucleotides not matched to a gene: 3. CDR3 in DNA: TGTGCCAGTAGAGGGACAGGGGGAAAGACCCAGTACTTC. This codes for CASRGTGGKTQYF.